This entry describes one T cell receptor beta chain. Germline-derived CDR1 and CDR2 are MNHEY and SMNVEV (reference sequence). The CDR3 is 14 residues long. Trimming removed 6 bases from V and 2 bases from J; junction bases left unmatched: 5. This sample is part of a study of blood T cell repertoires in COVID-19. The overall study: Material from acute and convalescent COVID-19 was sourced from the United States, Italy and Spain. Sample material is recorded as cDNA or gDNA derived from T cells, B-cell-depleted T cells, or PBMCs.

In the authors' workflow: How many nucleated cells were present was estimated from reference gene primer amplification. Sequencing used immunoSEQ multiplex PCR; TCRdb keeps in-frame clones, though not all of them. V, J and clone size reflect that table, while D and trimming were determined from the DNA. The sample has 200,000 to 300,000 clones; about 85% are singletons. The sample was peripheral blood. This chain uses TRBV27 with TRBJ2-7; 9 nucleotides line up with TRBD1. The TCR comes from a man between 60 and 75 years old with acute or convalescent COVID-19. In DNA, the CDR3 is TGTGCCAGCAGCTACGGACAGGGGACCTACGAGCAGTACTTC. It is translated as CASSYGQGTYEQYF.